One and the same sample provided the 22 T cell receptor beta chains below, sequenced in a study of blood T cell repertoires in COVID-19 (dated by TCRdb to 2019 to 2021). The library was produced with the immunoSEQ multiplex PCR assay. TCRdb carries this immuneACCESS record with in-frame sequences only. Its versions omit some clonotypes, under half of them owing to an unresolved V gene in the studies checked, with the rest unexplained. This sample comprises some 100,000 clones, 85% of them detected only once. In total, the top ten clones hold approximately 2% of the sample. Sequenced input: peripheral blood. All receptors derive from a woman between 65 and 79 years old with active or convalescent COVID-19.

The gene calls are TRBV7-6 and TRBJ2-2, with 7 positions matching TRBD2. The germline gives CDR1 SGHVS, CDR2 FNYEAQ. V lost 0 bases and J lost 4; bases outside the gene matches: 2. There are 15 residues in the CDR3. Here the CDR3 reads CASSLAGGSTGELFF. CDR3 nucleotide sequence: TGTGCCAGCAGCTTAGCGGGAGGGAGCACCGGGGAGCTGTTTTTT.

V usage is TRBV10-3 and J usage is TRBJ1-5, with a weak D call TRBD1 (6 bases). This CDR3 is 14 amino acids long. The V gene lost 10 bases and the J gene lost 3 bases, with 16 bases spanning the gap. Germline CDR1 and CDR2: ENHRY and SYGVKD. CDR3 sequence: CATNAGATNQPQHF. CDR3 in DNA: TGTGCCACCAACGCAGGGGCTACCAATCAGCCCCAGCATTTT.

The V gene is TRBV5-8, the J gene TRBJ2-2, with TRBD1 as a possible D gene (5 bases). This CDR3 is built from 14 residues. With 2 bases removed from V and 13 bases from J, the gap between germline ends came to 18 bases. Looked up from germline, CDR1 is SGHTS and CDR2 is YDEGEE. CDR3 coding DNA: TGTGCCAGCAGCTTTAATAGGGGCTCATCTGGGCTGTTTTTT. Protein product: CASSFNRGSSGLFF.

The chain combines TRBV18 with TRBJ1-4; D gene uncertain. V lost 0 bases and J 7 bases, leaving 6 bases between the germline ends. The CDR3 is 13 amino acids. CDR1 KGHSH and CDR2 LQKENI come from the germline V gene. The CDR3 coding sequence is TGTGCCAGCTCACCACCGGCGGTTGAAAAACTGTTTTTT. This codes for CASSPPAVEKLFF.

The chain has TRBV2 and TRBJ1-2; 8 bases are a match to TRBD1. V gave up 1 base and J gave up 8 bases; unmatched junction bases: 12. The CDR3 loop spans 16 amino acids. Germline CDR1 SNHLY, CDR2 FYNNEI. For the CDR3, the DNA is TGTGCCAGCAGTGAAGAGGCCAGGGGGCGGAGGAGGGGCTACACCTTC. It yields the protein CASSEEARGRRRGYTF.

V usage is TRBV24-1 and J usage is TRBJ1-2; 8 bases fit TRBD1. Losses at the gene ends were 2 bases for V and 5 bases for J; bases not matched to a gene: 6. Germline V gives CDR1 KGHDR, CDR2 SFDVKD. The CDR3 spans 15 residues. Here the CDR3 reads CATSDSVGQGYGYTF. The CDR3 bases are TGTGCCACCAGTGATTCCGTCGGACAGGGATATGGCTACACCTTC.

This CDR3 is CAISEYPSGNYEQYF. The DNA for the CDR3 is TGTGCCATCAGTGAATATCCTAGCGGGAACTACGAGCAGTACTTC. V usage is TRBV10-3 and J usage is TRBJ2-7; TRBD2 matches at 9 bases. Per germline, CDR1 ENHRY and CDR2 SYGVKD. This CDR3 spans 15 amino acids. The junction had 6 bases not matched to a gene; V was cut back by 3 bases and J by 3 bases.

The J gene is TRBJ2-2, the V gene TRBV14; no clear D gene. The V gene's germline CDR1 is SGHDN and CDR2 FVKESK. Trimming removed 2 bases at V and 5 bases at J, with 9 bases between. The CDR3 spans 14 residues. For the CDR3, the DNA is TGTGCCAGCAGCCAATCCGGTATAACCGGGGAGCTGTTTTTT. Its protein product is CASSQSGITGELFF.

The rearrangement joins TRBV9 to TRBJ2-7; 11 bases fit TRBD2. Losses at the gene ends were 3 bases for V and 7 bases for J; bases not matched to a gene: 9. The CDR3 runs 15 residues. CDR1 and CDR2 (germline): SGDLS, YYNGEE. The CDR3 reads CASSAGTSGGGEQYF. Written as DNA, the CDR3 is TGTGCCAGCAGCGCCGGGACTAGCGGCGGGGGGGAGCAGTACTTC.

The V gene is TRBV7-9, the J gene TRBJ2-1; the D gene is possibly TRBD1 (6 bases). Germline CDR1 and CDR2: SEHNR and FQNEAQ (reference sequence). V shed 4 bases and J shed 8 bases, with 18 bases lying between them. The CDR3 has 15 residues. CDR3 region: CASSSDRSPSDEQFF. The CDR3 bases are TGTGCCAGCAGCTCGGACAGAAGCCCCTCCGATGAGCAGTTCTTC. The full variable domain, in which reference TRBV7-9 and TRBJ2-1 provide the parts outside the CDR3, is DTGVSQNPRHKITKRGQNVTFRCDPISEHNRLYWYRQTLGQGPEFLTYFQNEAQLEKSRLLSDRFSAERPKGSFSTLEIQRTEQGDSAMYLCASSSDRSPSDEQFFGPGTRLTVL.

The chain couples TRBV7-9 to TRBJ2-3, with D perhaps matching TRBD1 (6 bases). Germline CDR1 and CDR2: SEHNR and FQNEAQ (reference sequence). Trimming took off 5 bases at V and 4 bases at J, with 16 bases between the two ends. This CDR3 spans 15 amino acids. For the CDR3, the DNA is TGTGCCAGCAGCCCATACAGGGAAGCCCCAGATACGCAGTATTTT. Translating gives CASSPYREAPDTQYF.

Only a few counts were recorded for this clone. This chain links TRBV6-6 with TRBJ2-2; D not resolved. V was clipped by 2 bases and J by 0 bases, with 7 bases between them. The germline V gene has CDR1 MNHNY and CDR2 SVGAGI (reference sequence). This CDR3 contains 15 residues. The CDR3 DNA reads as TGTGCCAGCAGTTACGGTCAGGCGAACACCGGGGAGCTGTTTTTT. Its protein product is CASSYGQANTGELFF.

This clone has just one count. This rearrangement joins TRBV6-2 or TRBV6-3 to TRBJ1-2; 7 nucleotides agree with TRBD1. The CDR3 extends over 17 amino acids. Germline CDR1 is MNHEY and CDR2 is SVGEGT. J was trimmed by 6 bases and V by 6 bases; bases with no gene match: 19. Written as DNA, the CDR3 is TGTGCCAGCAGGCCTACTCTACAGGGGACCCATATGGATGGCTACACCTTC. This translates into CASRPTLQGTHMDGYTF.

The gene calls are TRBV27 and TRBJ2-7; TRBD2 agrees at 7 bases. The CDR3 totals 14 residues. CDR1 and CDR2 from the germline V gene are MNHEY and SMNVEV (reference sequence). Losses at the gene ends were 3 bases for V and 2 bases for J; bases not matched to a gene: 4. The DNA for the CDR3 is TGTGCCAGCAGTTTGTTTAGCGGGCCCTACGAGCAGTACTTC. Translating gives CASSLFSGPYEQYF.

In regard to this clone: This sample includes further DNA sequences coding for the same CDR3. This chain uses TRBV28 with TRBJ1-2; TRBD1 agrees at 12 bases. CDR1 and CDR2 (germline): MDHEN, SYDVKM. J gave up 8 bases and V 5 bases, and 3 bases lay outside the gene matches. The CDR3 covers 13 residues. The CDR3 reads CASSPGTGGGYTF. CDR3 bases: TGTGCCAGCAGTCCTGGGACAGGGGGCGGCTACACCTTC.

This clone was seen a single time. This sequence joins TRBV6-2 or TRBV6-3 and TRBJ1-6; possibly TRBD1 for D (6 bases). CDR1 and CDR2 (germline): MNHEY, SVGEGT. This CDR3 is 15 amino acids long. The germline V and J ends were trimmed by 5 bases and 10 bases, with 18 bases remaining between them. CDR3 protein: CASSLDQGGDSPLHF. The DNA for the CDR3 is TGTGCCAGCAGTCTAGACCAAGGGGGAGACTCACCCCTCCACTTT.

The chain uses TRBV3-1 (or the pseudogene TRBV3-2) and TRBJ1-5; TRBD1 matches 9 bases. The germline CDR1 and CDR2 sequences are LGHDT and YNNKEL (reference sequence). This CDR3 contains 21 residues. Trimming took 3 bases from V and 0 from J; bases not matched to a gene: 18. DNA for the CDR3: TGTGCCAGCAGCCATGGTCCCCCCCGGGACAGGGTCCCCAATAGCAATCAGCCCCAGCATTTT. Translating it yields CASSHGPPRDRVPNSNQPQHF.

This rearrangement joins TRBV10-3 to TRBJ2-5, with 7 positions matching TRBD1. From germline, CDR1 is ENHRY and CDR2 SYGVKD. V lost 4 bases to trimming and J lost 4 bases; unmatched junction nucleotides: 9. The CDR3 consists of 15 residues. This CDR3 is CAISGVDRVGETQYF. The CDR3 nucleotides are TGTGCCATCAGTGGGGTCGACAGGGTCGGAGAGACCCAGTACTTC.

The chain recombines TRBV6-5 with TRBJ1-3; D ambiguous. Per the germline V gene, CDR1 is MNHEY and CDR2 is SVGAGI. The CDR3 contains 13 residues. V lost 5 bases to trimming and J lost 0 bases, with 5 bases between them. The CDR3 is CASSPRSGNTIYF. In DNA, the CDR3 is TGTGCCAGCAGTCCGCGCTCTGGAAACACCATATATTTT.

CDR3 DNA sequence: TGTGCCAGCACCCGGAGTTACTTGAACACTGAAGCTTTCTTT. It yields the protein CASTRSYLNTEAFF. This chain joins TRBV2 and TRBJ1-1; D is unclear. Germline V gene data show CDR1 as SNHLY and CDR2 as FYNNEI. The V end was cut by 7 bases, the J end by 0 bases, with 12 bases between. The CDR3 has 14 residues.

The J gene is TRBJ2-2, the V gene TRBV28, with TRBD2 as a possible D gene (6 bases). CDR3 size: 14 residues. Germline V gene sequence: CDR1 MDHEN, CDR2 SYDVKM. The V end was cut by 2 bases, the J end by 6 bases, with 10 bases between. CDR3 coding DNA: TGTGCCAGCAGTTTAACTAGCCCCCCCGGGGAGCTGTTTTTT. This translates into CASSLTSPPGELFF.

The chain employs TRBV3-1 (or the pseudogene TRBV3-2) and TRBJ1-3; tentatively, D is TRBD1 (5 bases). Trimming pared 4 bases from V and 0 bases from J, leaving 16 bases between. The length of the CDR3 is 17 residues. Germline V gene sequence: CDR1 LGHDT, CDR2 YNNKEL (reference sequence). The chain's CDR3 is CASSPRGGRGSGNTIYF. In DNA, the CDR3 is TGTGCCAGCAGCCCCCGTGGCGGGAGGGGCTCTGGAAACACCATATATTTT.